The 5 T cell receptor beta chains in this list originate from one sample, sequenced in a study of T-cell memory formation after mild COVID-19. In TCRdb, the 5' RACE reads were re-called with MiXCR into one record per CDR3 protein. The sample has roughly 170,000 distinct CDR3 sequences, about a fifth seen once. Sequenced: PBMCs or a T cell subset sorted from them (not recorded which). These receptors were collected from a man younger than 35 who had mild COVID-19 (a few samples of this study predate the infection). Cell type and time point are not known.

The chain links TRBV7-9 to TRBJ2-1; TRBD2 matches 11 bases. CDR1 SEHNR and CDR2 FQNEAQ come from the germline V gene (reference sequence). J gave up 2 bases and V 5 bases, and 2 bases lay outside the gene matches. The length of the CDR3 is 15 residues. CDR3 nucleotides: TGTGCCAGCAGCGTTAGCGGGAGGGCCTACAATGAGCAGTTCTTC. Its translation: CASSVSGRAYNEQFF.

This clonotype was picked up a small number of times. The rearrangement joins TRBV6-4 to TRBJ2-1; D possibly matches TRBD1 or TRBD2 (7 bases each). V was pared by 4 bases and J by 5 bases, with 15 bases between. The CDR3 length is 15 residues. Germline CDR1 and CDR2: MRHNA and SNTAGT. The DNA of the CDR3 is TGTGCCAGCAGTGTGGGAGGGGGCCTCAACAATGAGCAGTTCTTC. Protein product: CASSVGGGLNNEQFF.

CDR3 loop: CASSLRGNFNEQFF. CDR3 bases: TGTGCCAGCAGTCTAAGGGGCAACTTCAATGAGCAGTTCTTC. The gene calls are TRBV11-3 and TRBJ2-1, with a tentative D call TRBD1 (5 bases). The V gene lost 6 bases and the J gene lost 6 bases, with 15 bases spanning the gap. Germline lookup yields CDR1 SGHNT and CDR2 YENEEA. This CDR3 is 14 amino acids long.

This clonotype came up a few times. The gene calls are TRBV11-1 and TRBJ2-5; 10 nucleotides match TRBD1. The CDR3 loop spans 16 amino acids. Losses at the gene ends were 1 base for V and 4 bases for J; bases not matched to a gene: 6. Germline V gene sequence: CDR1 SGHAT, CDR2 FQDESV (reference sequence). CDR3 DNA sequence: TGTGCCAGCAGCTTAGGGACAGGGGGTCGAGGAGAGACCCAGTACTTC. It codes for CASSLGTGGRGETQYF.

This clonotype was observed a few times. The V and J genes are TRBV12-3 or TRBV12-4 and TRBJ1-1; 7 positions agree with TRBD1. This CDR3 is 14 amino acids long. Trimming cost V 2 bases and J 5 bases; bases outside gene matches: 5. As DNA, the CDR3 is TGTGCCAGCAGTTTAATGGCAGGGGGAACTGAAGCTTTCTTT. Its protein product is CASSLMAGGTEAFF.